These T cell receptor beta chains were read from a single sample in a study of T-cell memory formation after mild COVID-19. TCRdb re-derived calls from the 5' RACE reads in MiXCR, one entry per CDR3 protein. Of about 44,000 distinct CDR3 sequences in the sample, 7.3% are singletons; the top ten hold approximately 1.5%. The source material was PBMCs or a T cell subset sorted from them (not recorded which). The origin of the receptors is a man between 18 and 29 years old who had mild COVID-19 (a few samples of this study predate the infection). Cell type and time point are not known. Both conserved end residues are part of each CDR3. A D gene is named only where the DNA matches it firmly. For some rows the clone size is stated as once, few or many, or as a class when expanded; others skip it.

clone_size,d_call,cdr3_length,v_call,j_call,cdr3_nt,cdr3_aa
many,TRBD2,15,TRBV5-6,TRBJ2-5,TGTGCCAGCAGCATAGCGCTAGCGGGGGGAGAGACCCAGTACTTC,CASSIALAGGETQYF
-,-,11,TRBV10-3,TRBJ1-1,TGTGCCATCAGTGAACAAGGTGAAGCTTTCTTT,CAISEQGEAFF
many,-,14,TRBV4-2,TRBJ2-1,TGTGCCAGCAGCCAAGTAGACAGGTACAATGAGCAGTTCTTC,CASSQVDRYNEQFF
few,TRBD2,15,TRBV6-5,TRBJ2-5,TGTGCCAGCAGTTACCCTACTAGCGGTCAAGAGACCCAGTACTTC,CASSYPTSGQETQYF
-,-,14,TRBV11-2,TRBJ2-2,TGTGCCAGCAGCTTTTTAGAGGACACCGGGGAGCTGTTTTTT,CASSFLEDTGELFF
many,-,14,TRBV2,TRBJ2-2,TGTGCCAGCTTGAGTTCAGGGCTCACCGGGGAGCTGTTTTTT,CASLSSGLTGELFF
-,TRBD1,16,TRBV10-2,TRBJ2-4,TGCGCCAGCATGATAGGGGGCAAGCCCTATCAAAACATTCAGTACTTC,CASMIGGKPYQNIQYF
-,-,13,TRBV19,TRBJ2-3,TGTGCCAGTAGTATAGATCTCGGGGGCCCGCGGTATTTT,CASSIDLGGPRYF
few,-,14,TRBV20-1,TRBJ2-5,TGCAGTGCTAGAGATCGGATGGGCGGGGAGACCCAGTACTTC,CSARDRMGGETQYF
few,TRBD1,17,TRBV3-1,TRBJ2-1,TGTGCCAGCAGCCAAGCGGGACAGGGAAGCTCCTACAATGAGCAGTTCTTC,CASSQAGQGSSYNEQFF
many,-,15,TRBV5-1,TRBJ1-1,TGCGCCAGCAGCTTGGGCGGATGGGGGAACACTGAAGCTTTCTTT,CASSLGGWGNTEAFF
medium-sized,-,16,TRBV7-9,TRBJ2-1,TGTGCCAGCAGGGCCTACGGGGATCCCTCCTACAATGAGCAGTTCTTC,CASRAYGDPSYNEQFF
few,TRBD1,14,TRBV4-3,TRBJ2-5,TGCGCCAGCAGCCCCCGACAGGGAGTAAAGACCCAGTACTTC,CASSPRQGVKTQYF
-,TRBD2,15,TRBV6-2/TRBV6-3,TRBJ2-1,TGTGCCAGCAGAGGCGGGGGTAGCTCCTACAATGAGCAGTTCTTC,CASRGGGSSYNEQFF
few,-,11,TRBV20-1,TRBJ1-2,TGCAGTGCTCATGGCGGGATTGGCTACACCTTC,CSAHGGIGYTF
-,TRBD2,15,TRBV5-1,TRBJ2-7,TGCGCCAGCAGATCGGCGGGGGGAAACCTCTACGAGCAGTACTTC,CASRSAGGNLYEQYF
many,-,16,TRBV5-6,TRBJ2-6,TGTGCCAGCAGCTTCACGCAGGGGTCGGGGGCCAACGTCCTGACTTTC,CASSFTQGSGANVLTF
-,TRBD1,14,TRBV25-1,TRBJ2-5,TGTGCCAGCAGCATTACAGGGGGATCGGAGACCCAGTACTTC,CASSITGGSETQYF
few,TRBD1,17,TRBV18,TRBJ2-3,TGTGCCAGCTCACCACCGTCACTGACAGGGATTACAGATACGCAGTATTTT,CASSPPSLTGITDTQYF
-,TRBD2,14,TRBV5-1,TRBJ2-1,TGCGCCAGCAGCTCTGGACTAGCGGGGGCCGAGCAGTTCTTC,CASSSGLAGAEQFF
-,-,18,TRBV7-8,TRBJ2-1,TGTGCCAGCAGCCCAACCCCTTACTTGGTCCTTTCCTACAATGAGCAGTTCTTC,CASSPTPYLVLSYNEQFF
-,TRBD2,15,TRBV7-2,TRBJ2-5,TGTGCCAGCAGCTTACAGCGGGGGGTCCAAGAGACCCAGTACTTC,CASSLQRGVQETQYF
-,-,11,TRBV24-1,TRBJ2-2,TGTGCCACCAGTAATACCGGGGAGCTGTTTTTT,CATSNTGELFF
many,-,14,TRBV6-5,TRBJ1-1,TGTGCCAGCAGTTATGGACACATGAACACTGAAGCTTTCTTT,CASSYGHMNTEAFF
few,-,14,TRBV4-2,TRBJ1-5,TGTGCCAGCAGCCAAGAGGAGGGAGCCCAGCCCCAGCATTTT,CASSQEEGAQPQHF
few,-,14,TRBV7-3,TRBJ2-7,TGTGCCAGCAGCTTAGAAGGGAGCTCCTACGAGCAGTACTTC,CASSLEGSSYEQYF
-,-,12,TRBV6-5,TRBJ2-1,TGTGCTGCAGGGTTCTCCTACAATGAGCAGTTCTTC,CAAGFSYNEQFF
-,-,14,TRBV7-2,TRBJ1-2,TGTGCCAGCAGCCAATCGGGCGGGGACCTACCCTACACCTTC,CASSQSGGDLPYTF
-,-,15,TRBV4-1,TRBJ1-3,TGCGCCAGCAGCCAAGATGTAGCTTCTGGAAACACCATATATTTT,CASSQDVASGNTIYF
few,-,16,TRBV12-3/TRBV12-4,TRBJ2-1,TGTGCCAGCAGTTACGGGGGGCCGAGGGGCGTCGATGAGCAGTTCTTC,CASSYGGPRGVDEQFF
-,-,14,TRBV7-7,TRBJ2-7,TGTGCCAGCAGCTTAGGGCAGGGCGCCTACGAGCAGTACTTC,CASSLGQGAYEQYF
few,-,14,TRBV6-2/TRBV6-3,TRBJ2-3,TGTGCCAGCCGATTAGATTTATCCACAGATACGCAGTATTTT,CASRLDLSTDTQYF
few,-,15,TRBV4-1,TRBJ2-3,TGCGCCAGCAGCCAAGAGGTAACAGGGCCAGATACGCAGTATTTT,CASSQEVTGPDTQYF
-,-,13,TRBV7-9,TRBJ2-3,TGTGCCAGCACCATCGGGACCTCAGATACGCAGTATTTT,CASTIGTSDTQYF
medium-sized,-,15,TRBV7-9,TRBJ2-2,TGTGCCAGCAGCTTAATCAGGAGTAACACCGGGGAGCTGTTTTTT,CASSLIRSNTGELFF
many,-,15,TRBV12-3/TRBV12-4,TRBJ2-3,TGTGCCAGCAACCCGGGGCCAGCGGAGACAGATACGCAGTATTTT,CASNPGPAETDTQYF
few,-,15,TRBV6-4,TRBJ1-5,TGTGCCAGCAGTGTTTGGTCGGGCGCAGGACAGCCCCAGCATTTT,CASSVWSGAGQPQHF
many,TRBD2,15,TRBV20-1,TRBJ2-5,TGCAGTGCTAGAGCTATAGCGGGGGCTCGGGAGACCCAGTACTTC,CSARAIAGARETQYF
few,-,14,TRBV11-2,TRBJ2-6,TGTGCCAGCAGCGCAACATCTGGGGCCAACGTCCTGACTTTC,CASSATSGANVLTF
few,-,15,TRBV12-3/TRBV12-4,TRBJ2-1,TGTGCCAGCAGCCCCGACAGGAGCTCCTACAATGAGCAGTTCTTC,CASSPDRSSYNEQFF
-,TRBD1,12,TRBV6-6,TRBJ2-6,TGTGCGACAGGGGCTGGGGCCAACGTCCTGACTTTC,CATGAGANVLTF
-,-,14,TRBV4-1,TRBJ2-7,TGCGCCAGCAGCCAAGGGTTGCGGGGCTACGAGCAGTACTTC,CASSQGLRGYEQYF
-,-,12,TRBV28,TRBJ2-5,TGTGCCAGCAGTTTCTACAGGGAGACCCAGTACTTC,CASSFYRETQYF
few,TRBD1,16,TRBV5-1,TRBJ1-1,TGCGCCAGCAGCCCCCAGGGGGAACCGGTGAACACTGAAGCTTTCTTT,CASSPQGEPVNTEAFF
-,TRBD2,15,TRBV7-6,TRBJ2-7,TGTGCCAGCAGCTTAGGAATCCGCGGGAGCAACGAGCAGTACTTC,CASSLGIRGSNEQYF
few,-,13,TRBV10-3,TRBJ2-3,TGTGCCATCAGCGCCCGGCCAACAGATACGCAGTATTTT,CAISARPTDTQYF
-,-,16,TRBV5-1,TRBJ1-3,TGCGCCAGCAGCTTGGAAGCCCAGGGATCTGGAAACACCATATATTTT,CASSLEAQGSGNTIYF
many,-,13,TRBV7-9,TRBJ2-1,TGTGCCAGCAGCTTTGGTCAGGACAATGAGCAGTTCTTC,CASSFGQDNEQFF
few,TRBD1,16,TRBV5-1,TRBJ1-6,TGCGCCAGCAGCTTGACAGGGGTAGAAGATAATTCACCCCTCCACTTT,CASSLTGVEDNSPLHF
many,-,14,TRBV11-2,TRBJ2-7,TGTGCCAGCAGCCAAGGAACACGGTTCTACGAGCAGTACTTC,CASSQGTRFYEQYF
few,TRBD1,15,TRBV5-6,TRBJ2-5,TGTGCCAGCAGCTTGGACAGGGGCTATCAAGAGACCCAGTACTTC,CASSLDRGYQETQYF
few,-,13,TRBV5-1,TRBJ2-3,TGCGCCAGCAGCTATCAAGAGTTAGATACGCAGTATTTT,CASSYQELDTQYF
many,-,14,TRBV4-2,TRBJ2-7,TGTGCCAGCAGCCAAGTCGCGGGTAACTACGAGCAGTACTTC,CASSQVAGNYEQYF
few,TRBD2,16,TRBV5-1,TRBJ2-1,TGCGCCAGCAGCTCAACTAGCGGGGGGGCCATCGATGAGCAGTTCTTC,CASSSTSGGAIDEQFF
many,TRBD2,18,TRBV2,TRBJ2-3,TGTGCCAGCAGTGATTTCTGGAGCGGGGGGCCCCCCACAGATACGCAGTATTTT,CASSDFWSGGPPTDTQYF